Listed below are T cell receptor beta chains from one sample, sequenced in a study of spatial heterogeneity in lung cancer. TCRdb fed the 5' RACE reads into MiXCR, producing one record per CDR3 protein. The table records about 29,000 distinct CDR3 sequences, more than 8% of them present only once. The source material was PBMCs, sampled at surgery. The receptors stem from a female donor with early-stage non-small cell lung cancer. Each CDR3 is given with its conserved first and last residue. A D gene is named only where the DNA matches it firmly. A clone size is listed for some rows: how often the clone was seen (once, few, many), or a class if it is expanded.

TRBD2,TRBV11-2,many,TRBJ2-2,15,TGTGCCAGCAGCTCGCCGAGGACTAGTGCCGGGGAGCTGTTTTTT,CASSSPRTSAGELFF
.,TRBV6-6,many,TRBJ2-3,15,TGTGCCAGCAGCGAACTAGGGAACCTACAAGATACGCAGTATTTT,CASSELGNLQDTQYF
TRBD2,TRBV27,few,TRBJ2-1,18,TGTGCCAGCAGTAAACGGACTAGCGGGAGAGGCACCTACAATGAGCAGTTCTTC,CASSKRTSGRGTYNEQFF
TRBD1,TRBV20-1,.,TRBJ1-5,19,TGCAGTGCTAGAGATCTTTTCGGGACAGGGTGGTCCGGCAATCAGCCCCAGCATTTT,CSARDLFGTGWSGNQPQHF
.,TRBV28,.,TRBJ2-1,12,TGTGCCAGCAGTTTTCCTGTCGGTGAGCAGTTCTTC,CASSFPVGEQFF
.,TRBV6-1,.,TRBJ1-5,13,TGTGCCAGCAGTGGACAGGATATTCAGCCCCAGCATTTT,CASSGQDIQPQHF
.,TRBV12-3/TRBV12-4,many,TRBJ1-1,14,TGTGCCAGCAGTACCCCGGGGACCTCTAGTACGGCTTTCTTT,CASSTPGTSSTAFF
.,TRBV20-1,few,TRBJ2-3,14,TGCAGTGCTAGAGATGGTGGGGTTACAGATACGCAGTATTTT,CSARDGGVTDTQYF
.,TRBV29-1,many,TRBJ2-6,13,TGCAGCGACACAGGGCCTGGGGCCAACGTCCTGACTTTC,CSDTGPGANVLTF
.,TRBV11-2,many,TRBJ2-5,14,TGTGCCAGCAGCTTAGACCTCCTGCAAGAGACCCAGTACTTC,CASSLDLLQETQYF
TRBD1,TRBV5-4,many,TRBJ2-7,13,TGTGCCAGCAGCTCGGACAGGTCCTACGAGCAGTACTTC,CASSSDRSYEQYF
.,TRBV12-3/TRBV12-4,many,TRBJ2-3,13,TGTGCCAGCAGTTTAGGCCGCTCAGATACGCAGTATTTT,CASSLGRSDTQYF
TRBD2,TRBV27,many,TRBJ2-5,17,TGTGCCAGCAGGAGAGTAGCGGGAGGGCCGCGGCGGGAGACCCAGTACTTC,CASRRVAGGPRRETQYF
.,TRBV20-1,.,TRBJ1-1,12,TGCAGTGCTATCTCTGGGAACACTGAAGCTTTCTTT,CSAISGNTEAFF
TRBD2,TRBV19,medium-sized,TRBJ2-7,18,TGTGCCAGTATCTGGAACCGGAACAGCGGGAGGATCTCCTACGAGCAGTACTTC,CASIWNRNSGRISYEQYF
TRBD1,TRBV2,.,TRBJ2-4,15,TGTGCCAGCAGTGGACAGGGGGCAAGTTTGAACATTCAGTACTTC,CASSGQGASLNIQYF
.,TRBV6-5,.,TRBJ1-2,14,TGTGCCAGCAGTTACTCTCGGGTGCGGTATGGCTACACCTTC,CASSYSRVRYGYTF
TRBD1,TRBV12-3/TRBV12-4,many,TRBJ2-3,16,TGTGCCAGCAGTCTAAGGGACAGCCTTCGCGCAGATACGCAGTATTTT,CASSLRDSLRADTQYF
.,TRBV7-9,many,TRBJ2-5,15,TGTGCCAGCAGCCCAGGAAGGAGAGGGCAAGAGACCCAGTACTTC,CASSPGRRGQETQYF
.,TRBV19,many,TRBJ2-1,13,TGTGCCAGTAGTATACAAAAATACAATGAGCAGTTCTTC,CASSIQKYNEQFF
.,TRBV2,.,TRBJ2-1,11,TGTGCCAGCACGGGGGTTAGTGAGCAGTTCTTC,CASTGVSEQFF
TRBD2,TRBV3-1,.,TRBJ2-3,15,TGTGCCAGCAGCCCTCTAGCGGGAGGTGGAGATACGCAGTATTTT,CASSPLAGGGDTQYF
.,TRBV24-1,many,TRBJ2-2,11,TGTGCCACCAGTGAAACCGGGGAGCTGTTTTTT,CATSETGELFF
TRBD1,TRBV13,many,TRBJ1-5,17,TGTGCCAGCAGCTTAACGCCGGACAGGGATCACAATCAGCCCCAGCATTTT,CASSLTPDRDHNQPQHF
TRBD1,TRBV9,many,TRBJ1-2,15,TGTGCCAGCAGCGTACTGACAGGGGAAGACTATGGCTACACCTTC,CASSVLTGEDYGYTF
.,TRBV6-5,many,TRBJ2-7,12,TGTGCCAGCAATTACCCGAGGAACGAGCAGTACTTC,CASNYPRNEQYF
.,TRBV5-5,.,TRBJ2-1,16,TGTGCCAGCAGCGGAGTGGGCTTCGGGATCTACAATGAGCAGTTCTTC,CASSGVGFGIYNEQFF
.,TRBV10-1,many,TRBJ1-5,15,TGCGCCAGCAGTGATTACAGGGATGGCAATCAGCCCCAGCATTTT,CASSDYRDGNQPQHF
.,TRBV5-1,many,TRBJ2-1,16,TGCGCCAGCAGCGGATGGGGGACAAAATCCTACAATGAGCAGTTCTTC,CASSGWGTKSYNEQFF